Detailed here is one T cell receptor (beta chain). What antigen it recognizes has not been identified. Qualities for individual bases were not recorded, and no much larger clone is one base off. Per the germline V gene, MNHEY is the CDR1 and SVGEGT is the CDR2. The junction carries 17 bases between V and J, which are trimmed by 6 bases and 3 bases respectively. The CDR3 covers 15 residues, taking in both the cysteine and the phenylalanine. Of the read, only the CDR3 DNA is kept; its 45 bases are in frame from base 1. The listed sequencing device is Illumina NovaSeq 6000. Using 5'RACE with constant-segment primers, TCRalpha and TCRbeta cDNA libraries were constructed, with sample barcodes and unique molecular identifiers added in the process. Trizol reagent was used to extract RNA from every sample. Libraries were amplified in two PCR steps, with a second sample barcode and Illumina TruSeq adapters added in the second step. Libraries were sequenced on an Illumina NovaSeq with 2 x 150 bp paired-end reads. The authors' analysis ran thus. Demultiplexing of reads and collapsing into UMI-guided consensus sequences were performed with migec v1.2.7. Using mixcr v2.1.11, UMI consensuses were aligned to TRA and TRB V and J templates and then assembled into clonotypes. A clonotype was counted as expanded or contracted only when both edgeR and NoisET called the clonotype significant, with the noise models trained on biological replicates. edgeR calls used a false discovery rate-adjusted p below 0.01 and a log2 fold-change threshold of 1. As an exploratory analysis of dynamics, max-normalized trajectories of the 1000 most abundant clonotypes were examined by PCA with hierarchical clustering. Each responding clone was given a CD4 or CD8 phenotype based on the CD4+ and CD8+ repertoires, which had been sequenced separately. The public reads were quality trimmed at Q25 with fastp and then assembled into clones with MiXCR by TCRdb, keeping productive beta chains. Here each entry gathers all rows of one CDR3 protein and keeps the most common genes and DNA. Clone size and V and J calls follow TCRdb, not the original study. Across this sample there are 250,000 to 300,000 distinct CDR3 sequences, with 15% to 20% seen only once. 20% to 25% of the sample is held by the ten biggest clonotypes.

This record comes from a study of T-cell memory formation after mild COVID-19 (dated by TCRdb to the early 2020s). The study in broad terms: TCR sequence clusters from the two donors were largely donor specific. Longitudinal TCRalpha and TCRbeta repertoire sequencing tracked T-cell clones expanding and contracting after mild COVID-19 in a couple of donors. Two young, previously healthy adult volunteers made up the cohort, one male and one female. What the research found in general, with its limitations: The study included only a couple of mild cases, and larger cohorts that include severe cases with pre-infection samples were judged to be necessary. Clones contracting from day 15 to 85 had balanced CD4/CD8 phenotypes, while a second wave expanding from day 15 to 37 was biased towards CD4+. SARS-CoV-2 specificity was not confirmed for the second-wave clones peaking on day 37. Some responding clones were detected in pre-infection memory, which suggested that pre-existing cross-reactive memory T cells had joined the SARS-CoV-2 response. Contracting CD4+ clones appeared mostly in the CM and EM memory subsets, whereas CD8+ clones were enriched in EMRA.

Ficoll-Paque density gradient centrifugation was used to isolate PBMCs. Material for sequencing was PBMCs or a T cell subset sorted from them (not recorded which). The TCR sequence derives from a man in his late teens or twenties who had mild COVID-19 (a few samples of this study predate the infection). The sample titles of this study are shuffled in the database, so cell type and time point are left out; the donor was told from shared clones. This sequence uses TRBV6-2 or TRBV6-3 and TRBJ2-5, with an unclear D gene assignment. The nucleotide sequence reads TGTGCCAGCAGCTCGTACGATGCTAGGGAAGAGACCCAGTACTTC. Its translation is CASSSYDAREETQYF.